The present T cell receptor beta chain was sequenced within a study of breast tumors, draining lymph nodes, adjacent tissues. General study points: Luminal-like breast cancer showed significantly higher tumor–nontumor repertoire similarity than basal-like. Most tumor T cells seemingly derive from lymph node, then expand in tumor. Compared with lymph nodes, tumors were less diverse; compared with nontumor tissue, more.

In germline, CDR1 is SGHAT, CDR2 FQNNGV. The CDR3 covers 11 residues. The lymph nodes were axillary draining lymph nodes from breast cancer patients. TCRdb used MiXCR to reprocess the multiplex PCR reads, holding one entry per CDR3 protein. This table has about 140,000 distinct CDR3 sequences, 30% to 35% appearing once. In its sample, this clonotype was seen once. Its antigen is undetermined. Sequenced input: axillary lymph node tissue. This receptor was obtained from a female donor with breast cancer. Some clones in this sample may be carry-over from other donors' samples. V usage is TRBV11-2 and J usage is TRBJ2-7, with D uncertain. Matching the DNA end better, TRBJ2-1 makes the J call doubtful. CDR3 in amino acids: CASSPMNEQFF. The CDR3 nucleotides are TGTGCCAGCAGCCCGATGAATGAGCAGTTCTTC.